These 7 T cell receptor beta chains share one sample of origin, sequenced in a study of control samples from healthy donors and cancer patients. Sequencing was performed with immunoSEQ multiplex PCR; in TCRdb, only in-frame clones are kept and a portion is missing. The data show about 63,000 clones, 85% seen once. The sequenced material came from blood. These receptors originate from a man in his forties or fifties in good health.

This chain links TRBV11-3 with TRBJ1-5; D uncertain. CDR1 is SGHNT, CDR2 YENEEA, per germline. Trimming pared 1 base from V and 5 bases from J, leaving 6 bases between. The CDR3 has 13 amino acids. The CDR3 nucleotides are TGTGCCAGCAGCTTAGGTTCTGATCAGCCCCAGCATTTT. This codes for CASSLGSDQPQHF.

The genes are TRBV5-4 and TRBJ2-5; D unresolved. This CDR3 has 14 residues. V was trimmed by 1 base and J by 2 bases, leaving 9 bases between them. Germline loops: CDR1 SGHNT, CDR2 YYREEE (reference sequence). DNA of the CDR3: TGTGCCAGCAGCTTGCTGGCCAGGCAAGAGACCCAGTACTTC. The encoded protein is CASSLLARQETQYF.

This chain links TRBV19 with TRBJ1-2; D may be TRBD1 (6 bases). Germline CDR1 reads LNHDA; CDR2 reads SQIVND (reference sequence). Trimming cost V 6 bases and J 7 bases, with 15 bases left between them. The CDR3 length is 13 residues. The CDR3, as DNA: TGTGCCAGTAGGACAGGAGGGTTGAGTGGCTACACCTTC. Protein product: CASRTGGLSGYTF.

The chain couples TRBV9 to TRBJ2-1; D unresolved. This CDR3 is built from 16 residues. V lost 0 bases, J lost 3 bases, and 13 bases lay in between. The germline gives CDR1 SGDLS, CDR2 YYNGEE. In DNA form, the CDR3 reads TGTGCCAGCAGCGTAGCTACTGGGCAGTTCTACAATGAGCAGTTCTTC. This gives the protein CASSVATGQFYNEQFF.

The CDR3 sequence: CASSYRGTQYEQYF. The CDR3 DNA sequence: TGTGCCAGCAGTTACCGGGGGACCCAATACGAGCAGTACTTC. The V call is TRBV6-2 or TRBV6-3, the J call TRBJ2-7, with D possibly matching TRBD2 (6 bases). Trimming removed 2 bases from V and 4 bases from J, with 12 bases in between. The germline gives CDR1 MNHEY, CDR2 SVGEGT. This CDR3 has 14 amino acids.

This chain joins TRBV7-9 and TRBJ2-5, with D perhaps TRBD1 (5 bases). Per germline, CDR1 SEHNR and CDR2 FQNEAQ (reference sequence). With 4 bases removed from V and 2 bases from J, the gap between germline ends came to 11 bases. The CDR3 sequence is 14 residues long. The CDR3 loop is CASSSQEFQETQYF. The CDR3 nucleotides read TGTGCCAGCAGCTCACAGGAGTTTCAAGAGACCCAGTACTTC.

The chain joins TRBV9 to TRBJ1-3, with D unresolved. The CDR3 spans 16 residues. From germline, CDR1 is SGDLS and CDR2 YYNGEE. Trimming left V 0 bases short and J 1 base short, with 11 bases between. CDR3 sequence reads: CASSVGGTLSGNTIYF. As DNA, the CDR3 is TGTGCCAGCAGCGTAGGAGGCACGCTATCTGGAAACACCATATATTTT.